The 12 T cell receptor beta chains reported below all come from one sample, sequenced in a study of patients and donors after allogeneic stem cell transplantation. TCRdb redid the calling of the RT-PCR reads with MiXCR, one entry per CDR3 protein. The sample carries about 200,000 distinct CDR3 sequences, around two fifths recorded once. Source material: blood, either unsorted or a sorted T cell fraction (not recorded which). The receptor source for this set is a human donor who was either an allogeneic HSCT recipient or a stem cell or donor lymphocyte infusion donor (not recorded which). It is not recorded whose cells these are; they may come from a transplant donor.

This clonotype showed up just a few times. This sequence joins TRBV20-1 and TRBJ2-7; D remains ambiguous. The CDR3 loop spans 11 amino acids. Germline V gives CDR1 DFQATT, CDR2 SNEGSKA (reference sequence). Trimming removed 5 bases from V and 4 bases from J, with 9 bases in between. The CDR3 region has the DNA TGCAGTGCTCCACAGTCTTACGAGCAGTACTTC. Protein product: CSAPQSYEQYF.

The V call is TRBV9, the J call TRBJ2-3; 7 bases match TRBD1. J gave up 3 bases and V 4 bases, and 14 bases lay outside the gene matches. The germline V gene encodes CDR1 SGDLS and CDR2 YYNGEE. The CDR3 has 17 residues. CDR3 residues: CASSRTLGTVGTDTQYF. The CDR3 bases are TGTGCCAGCAGCCGAACCCTGGGGACAGTTGGGACAGATACGCAGTATTTT.

The chain recombines TRBV27 with TRBJ2-7; 7 bases map to TRBD1. V lost 3 bases to trimming and J lost 3 bases; unmatched junction nucleotides: 11. Looked up from germline, CDR1 is MNHEY and CDR2 is SMNVEV (reference sequence). This CDR3 spans 16 amino acids. The CDR3 loop is CASSFLRDRSVYEQYF. CDR3 DNA: TGTGCCAGCAGTTTCCTCCGGGACAGATCAGTCTACGAGCAGTACTTC.

The chain employs TRBV20-1 and TRBJ1-1, with 7 bases aligning to TRBD1. Germline V lookup: CDR1 DFQATT, CDR2 SNEGSKA (reference sequence). CDR3 length equals 16 residues. Trimming cost V 3 bases and J 1 base; bases outside gene matches: 11. Here the CDR3 reads CSASPLQGEKNTEAFF. The CDR3 DNA is TGCAGTGCTAGTCCCCTGCAGGGGGAGAAGAACACTGAAGCTTTCTTT.

The V gene is TRBV15, the J gene TRBJ2-3, with D unclear. Germline V lookup: CDR1 LNHNV, CDR2 YYDKDF (reference sequence). Trimming pared 4 bases from V and 5 bases from J, leaving 13 bases between. This CDR3 contains 14 residues. Here the CDR3 reads CATSKTKKVDTQYF. CDR3 DNA sequence: TGTGCCACCAGCAAAACTAAAAAAGTAGATACGCAGTATTTT.

This clonotype was recorded at least ten times. The rearrangement joins TRBV20-1 to TRBJ1-5; D gene unclear. The CDR3 is 15 residues long. Trimming took off 5 bases at V and 2 bases at J, with 16 bases between the two ends. The V gene's germline CDR1 is DFQATT and CDR2 SNEGSKA (reference sequence). CDR3 residues: CSAPKEVAGNQPQHF. In nucleotides, the CDR3 is TGCAGTGCTCCAAAAGAGGTCGCTGGCAATCAGCCCCAGCATTTT.

This clonotype was seen a handful of times. The chain is built from TRBV12-3 or TRBV12-4 and TRBJ1-3, with D unclear. This CDR3 is 15 amino acids long. With 3 bases removed from V and 0 bases from J, the gap between germline ends came to 9 bases. CDR3 amino acids: CASSFDSSSGNTIYF. The CDR3 nucleotides are TGTGCCAGCAGTTTCGACTCAAGCTCTGGAAACACCATATATTTT.

This clonotype was seen a single time. V gene TRBV5-1 combines with J gene TRBJ1-1, with 7 positions matching TRBD1. Germline-derived CDR1 and CDR2 are SGHRS and YFSETQ. This CDR3 spans 14 amino acids. Trimming removed 1 base from V and 2 bases from J; junction bases left unmatched: 2. This CDR3 is CASSLKGGNTEAFF. The CDR3 coding sequence is TGCGCCAGCAGCTTGAAAGGGGGCAACACTGAAGCTTTCTTT.

The gene calls are TRBV9 and TRBJ1-6, with a tentative D call TRBD1 (5 bases). The CDR3 sequence is 16 residues long. Germline V gene sequence: CDR1 SGDLS, CDR2 YYNGEE. V lost 3 bases and J lost 1, with 11 bases in between. The CDR3 DNA reads TGTGCCAGCAGCGCTCGGGGGGGATCCTATAATTCACCCCTCCACTTT. This codes for CASSARGGSYNSPLHF.

The rearrangement links TRBV4-1 to TRBJ1-1; D remains unclear. Germline V gene data show CDR1 as MGHRA and CDR2 as YSYEKL. The CDR3 runs 14 residues. Trimming stripped 3 bases from V and 2 bases from J, with 10 bases between. CDR3 region: CASSQPPANTEAFF. The CDR3 DNA sequence: TGCGCCAGCAGCCAGCCTCCAGCTAACACTGAAGCTTTCTTT.

V gene TRBV20-1 combines with J gene TRBJ1-2, with D possibly matching TRBD1 (5 bases). V lost 2 bases to trimming and J lost 4 bases, with 17 bases between them. Per germline, CDR1 DFQATT and CDR2 SNEGSKA (reference sequence). The CDR3 is 15 amino acids. The CDR3 DNA is TGCAGTGCTAGATTTCTGAAGGGGTTGGTCTATGGCTACACCTTC. Protein: CSARFLKGLVYGYTF.

The sample holds many counts of this clonotype. The V call is TRBV20-1, the J call TRBJ1-5; D not resolved. CDR1 and CDR2 from the germline V gene are DFQATT and SNEGSKA (reference sequence). This CDR3 region has 12 residues. V was cut by 0 bases and J by 4 bases, with 4 bases left in between. CDR3 region: CSARDGNQPQHF. DNA of the CDR3: TGCAGTGCTAGAGATGGAAATCAGCCCCAGCATTTT.